This is a list of T cell receptor beta chains from one sample in a study of shared clonotypes between healthy human individuals. Some clones are missing from TCRdb's copy, which holds only in-frame ones; the method was immunoSEQ multiplex PCR. The table shows under 1,900,000 clones, with approximately 98.5% occurring only once. The sequenced sample consisted of naive CD4+ T cells sorted from blood. These receptors were collected from a man aged 30 to 39 in good health. The CDR3 runs from the conserved cysteine through the conserved F or W. Rows give clone size only sometimes, using once, few, many, or a class for an expanded clone.

NA	TRBV12-5	TRBJ2-5	CASGLGGTGETQYF
NA	TRBV29-1	TRBJ1-2	CSVEGFRGLGYTF
NA	TRBV27	TRBJ1-1	CASATVVGTGVQNTEAFF
NA	TRBV6-1	TRBJ2-7	CASSQAGTGDYEQYF
NA	TRBV4-1	TRBJ2-7	CASSVGLVIGSYEQYF
NA	TRBV20-1	TRBJ2-7	CSANRPYEQYF
NA	TRBV7-2	TRBJ2-3	CASSPRSELADTQYF
NA	TRBV10-3	TRBJ2-5	CAIREQPQETQYF
NA	TRBV29-1	TRBJ2-2	CSVGRDSFGELFF
NA	TRBV30	TRBJ2-7	CAWSPDRGRAVRGEQYF
once	TRBV5-8	TRBJ1-1	CASSSGQGRNTEAFF
NA	TRBV6-1	TRBJ1-2	CASMRGTLYGYTF